This passage covers 10 T cell receptor beta chains from one sample sequenced in a study of T-cell memory formation after mild COVID-19 (dated by TCRdb to about 2021). The protocol used for the library was 5' RACE. Instrument on record: Illumina NovaSeq 6000. TCRdb redid the processing of the public reads, applying fastp at Q25 and MiXCR, and retained in-frame beta chains. Entries that share a CDR3 protein sequence are merged under the most common genes and DNA. The sample includes around 340,000 distinct CDR3 sequences, with approximately 15% observed a single time. The ten largest clones take up roughly 22% of the sample. Sequenced material: PBMCs or a T cell subset sorted from them (not recorded which). These receptors all come from a man between 18 and 35 years old who had mild COVID-19 (a few samples of this study predate the infection). The sample titles of this study are shuffled in the database, so cell type and time point are left out; the donor was told from shared clones.

This chain joins TRBV4-1 and TRBJ1-4; 8 bases match TRBD1. V was pared by 0 bases and J by 7 bases, with 7 bases of the junction left unmatched. Germline assignment: CDR1 MGHRA and CDR2 YSYEKL. This CDR3 is built from 16 residues. The CDR3 sequence: CASSQDDRDRPEKLFF. CDR3 nucleotides: TGCGCCAGCAGCCAAGACGACCGGGACAGGCCTGAAAAACTGTTTTTT.

This clonotype was recorded many times. V gene TRBV7-2 combines with J gene TRBJ2-3, with D maybe TRBD1 (6 bases). Germline assignment: CDR1 SGHTA and CDR2 FQGNSA. The CDR3 has 11 residues. V lost 6 bases and J 5 bases, leaving 6 bases between the germline ends. CDR3 region: CASRGGDTQYF. DNA of the CDR3: TGTGCCAGCAGAGGGGGAGATACGCAGTATTTT. The entire variable domain, with the rest obtained from reference TRBV7-2 and TRBJ2-3, is as follows: GAGVSQSPSNKVTEKGKDVELRCDPISGHTALYWYRQSLGQGLEFLIYFQGNSAPDKSGLPSDRFSAERTGGSVSTLTIQRTQQEDSAVYLCASRGGDTQYFGPGTRLTVL.

A note on this clonotype: Just one base apart from a much larger clone, this may be a read error. This rearrangement joins TRBV4-1 to TRBJ2-3; D remains unclear. Germline V lookup: CDR1 MGHRA, CDR2 YSYEKL. The CDR3 runs to 14 residues. The CDR3 here is CASGQNVATDTQYF. For the CDR3, the DNA is TGCGCCAGCGGCCAGAACGTAGCCACAGATACGCAGTATTTT.

This clonotype has a handful of counts. The CDR3 sequence is CASSLARGNQPQHF. The CDR3 DNA follows: TGTGCCAGCAGCTTAGCCAGGGGGAATCAGCCCCAGCATTTT. The rearrangement joins TRBV7-9 to TRBJ1-5; 7 bases align to TRBD1. In germline, CDR1 is SEHNR, CDR2 FQNEAQ (reference sequence). J gave up 4 bases and V 0 bases, and 0 bases lay outside the gene matches. The CDR3 contains 14 residues.

The J gene is TRBJ1-6, the V gene TRBV2; D gene ambiguous. This CDR3 contains 13 residues. Germline V CDR1 and CDR2: SNHLY, FYNNEI. V lost 2 bases and J 8 bases, leaving 7 bases between the germline ends. The CDR3 DNA sequence: TGTGCCAGCAGTGAAACCCAATATTCACCCCTCCACTTT. It yields the protein CASSETQYSPLHF.

CDR3 region: CASSQTPFGASSYNSPLHF. CDR3 coding DNA: TGTGCCAGCTCACAAACTCCTTTCGGGGCAAGCTCCTATAATTCACCCCTCCACTTT. The chain links TRBV18 to TRBJ1-6; D is possibly TRBD1 (5 bases). CDR1 and CDR2 from the germline V gene are KGHSH and LQKENI. The germline V and J ends were trimmed by 4 bases and 0 bases, with 19 bases remaining between them. CDR3 length equals 19 residues. Full variable domain (outside the CDR3, taken from reference TRBV18 and TRBJ1-6): NAGVMQNPRHLVRRRGQEARLRCSPMKGHSHVYWYRQLPEEGLKFMVYLQKENIIDESGMPKERFSAEFPKEGPSILRIQQVVRGDSAAYFCASSQTPFGASSYNSPLHFGNGTRLTVT.

CDR3 protein: CASSRRGTGSYNEQFF. The CDR3, as DNA: TGTGCCAGCAGCCGGCGGGGGACAGGCTCCTACAATGAGCAGTTCTTC. The V and J genes are TRBV7-2 and TRBJ2-1; a possible D gene is TRBD1 (8 bases). Trimming stripped 5 bases from V and 0 bases from J, with 14 bases between. Looked up from germline, CDR1 is SGHTA and CDR2 is FQGNSA. The CDR3 runs to 16 residues. The entire variable domain, with the rest obtained from reference TRBV7-2 and TRBJ2-1, is as follows: GAGVSQSPSNKVTEKGKDVELRCDPISGHTALYWYRQSLGQGLEFLIYFQGNSAPDKSGLPSDRFSAERTGGSVSTLTIQRTQQEDSAVYLCASSRRGTGSYNEQFFGPGTRLTVL.

This clonotype was counted a few times. The V call is TRBV20-1, the J call TRBJ1-5; D perhaps matches TRBD1 (5 bases). Germline values: CDR1 DFQATT, CDR2 SNEGSKA (reference sequence). CDR3 length: 14 amino acids. V lost 3 bases and J 9 bases, leaving 18 bases between the germline ends. The CDR3 region is CSASREAGGGPQHF. Written as DNA, the CDR3 is TGCAGTGCTAGCAGGGAGGCGGGAGGTGGGCCCCAGCATTTT.

This clonotype was observed at least ten times. The rearrangement links TRBV4-2 to TRBJ1-6; D gene uncertain. CDR3 size: 15 residues. Germline CDR1 LGHNA, CDR2 YNFKEQ. Trimming left V 5 bases short and J 5 bases short, with 13 bases between. The chain's CDR3 is CASSEDDGDNSPLHF. Here the CDR3 DNA reads TGTGCCAGCAGCGAGGACGACGGGGATAATTCACCCCTCCACTTT.

The V gene is TRBV9, the J gene TRBJ2-7; 11 bases match TRBD1. Trimming cost V 3 bases and J 5 bases; bases outside gene matches: 4. Germline loops: CDR1 SGDLS, CDR2 YYNGEE. The CDR3 extends over 14 amino acids. CDR3 nucleotide sequence: TGTGCCAGCAGCGGGGACAGGGGGGCCCACGAGCAGTACTTC. It encodes CASSGDRGAHEQYF.